The clone carrying this TCR beta chain was seen just once. This record comes from a study of CD8 T cells in Susac syndrome. cDNA came from around 0.54 to 1 ug RNA primed by random hexamers. MiXCR was run by TCRdb on the immunoSEQ multiplex PCR reads, yielding one entry per CDR3 protein. The data hold roughly 52,000 distinct CDR3 sequences, with 85% to 95% observed a single time. Germline lookup yields CDR1 KGHDR and CDR2 SFDVKD. The length of the CDR3 is 15 residues. Losses at the gene ends were 3 bases for V and 7 bases for J; bases not matched to a gene: 7. The TCR originated in a human donor with Susac syndrome. The V gene is TRBV24-1, the J gene TRBJ2-1, with TRBD1 identical over 8 bases. Source material: CD8+ T cells from PBMCs. This chain's CDR3 is CATSDPSGGPNEQFF. The CDR3 DNA reads as TGTGCCACCAGTGATCCGTCAGGGGGCCCGAATGAGCAGTTCTTC.